Sequencing of this TCR beta chain was carried out in a study of type 1 regulatory T cells. Overall study: T-allo10 is a Tr1-enriched, alloantigen-specific CD4 T cell product made in vitro.

About this clonotype: Its antigen is undetermined.

Via MiXCR, TCRdb re-called the reads, giving one row per CDR3 protein. The repertoire holds roughly 71,000 distinct CDR3 sequences, roughly 60% seen once, with around 7.6% in the top ten. Trimming pared 0 bases from V and 4 bases from J, leaving 13 bases between. Germline V CDR1 and CDR2: MGHRA, YSYEKL. This CDR3 contains 16 residues. This TCR was sampled from a human donor in good health. Sequences were obtained from cultured T cells, either the whole culture or a sorted T cell fraction (not recorded which). Subset: Tr1-enriched cell product generated in vitro against host alloantigens. V gene TRBV4-1 combines with J gene TRBJ2-1; D may be TRBD1 or TRBD2 (5 bases each). CDR3 DNA: TGCGCCAGCAGCCAAGATCCGGGACGGAATTACAATGAGCAGTTCTTC. Its protein is CASSQDPGRNYNEQFF.